The source of this TCR beta chain is a study of cytomegalovirus exposure and HLA in healthy donors. The protocol was immunoSEQ multiplex PCR, while the TCRdb copy is restricted to in-frame clones and leaves out a portion. This sample has 150,000 to 200,000 clones, with roughly 89% found just once. Trimming took off 7 bases at V and 0 bases at J, with 10 bases between the two ends. In germline, CDR1 is MNHNY, CDR2 SVGAGI (reference sequence). This CDR3 is built from 15 residues. Whole-study results and caveats: Per published reports, the classifier diagnosed cytomegalovirus status with high specificity and sensitivity. Generally TCR sequences proved uncommon, though certain public TCRs appeared in numerous donors. There were three CMV-associated chains whose specificity for CMV antigens was confirmed in vitro. The study flagged some 180 TCR beta chains as cytomegalovirus-associated.

A word on this clone: The antigen is unknown.

The origin of this receptor is a young woman in good health and CMV-seropositive. The genes are TRBV6-6 and TRBJ2-6; no reliable D call. Input material: PBMCs. The CDR3 nucleotides read TGTGCCAGCACCCTGTCAGACTCTGGGGCCAACGTCCTGACTTTC. Protein sequence: CASTLSDSGANVLTF.